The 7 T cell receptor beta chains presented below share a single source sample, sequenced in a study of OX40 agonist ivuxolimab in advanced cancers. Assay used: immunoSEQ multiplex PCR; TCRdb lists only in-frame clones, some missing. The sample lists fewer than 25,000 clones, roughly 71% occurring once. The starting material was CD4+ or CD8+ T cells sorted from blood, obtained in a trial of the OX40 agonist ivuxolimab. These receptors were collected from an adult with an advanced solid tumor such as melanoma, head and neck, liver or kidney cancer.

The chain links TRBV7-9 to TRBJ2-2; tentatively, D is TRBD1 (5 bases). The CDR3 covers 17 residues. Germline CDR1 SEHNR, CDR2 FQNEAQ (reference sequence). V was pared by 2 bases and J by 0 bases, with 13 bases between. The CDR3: CASSLPSTVTNTGELFF. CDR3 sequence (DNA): TGTGCCAGCAGCTTACCCTCGACAGTAACGAACACCGGGGAGCTGTTTTTT.

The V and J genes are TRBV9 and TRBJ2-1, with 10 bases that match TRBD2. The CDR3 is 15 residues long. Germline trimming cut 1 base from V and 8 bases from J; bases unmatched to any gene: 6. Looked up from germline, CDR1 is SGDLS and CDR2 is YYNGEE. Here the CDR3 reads CASSVKAGGIDEQFF. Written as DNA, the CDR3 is TGTGCCAGCAGCGTAAAAGCGGGGGGGATCGATGAGCAGTTCTTC.

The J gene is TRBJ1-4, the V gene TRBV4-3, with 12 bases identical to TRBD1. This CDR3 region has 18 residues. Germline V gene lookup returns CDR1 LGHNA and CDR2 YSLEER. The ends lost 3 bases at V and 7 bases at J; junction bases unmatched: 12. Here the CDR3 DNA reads TGCGCCAGCAGCCAGATTACCGGGACAGGGGGCCGGAGTGAAAAACTGTTTTTT. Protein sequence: CASSQITGTGGRSEKLFF.

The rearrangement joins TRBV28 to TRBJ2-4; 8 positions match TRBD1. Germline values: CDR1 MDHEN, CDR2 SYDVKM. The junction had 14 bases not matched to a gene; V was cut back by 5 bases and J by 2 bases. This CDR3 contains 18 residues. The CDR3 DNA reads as TGTGCCAGCAGTGACCCGACAGGGGAAGAGGTCCCCAAAAACATTCAGTACTTC. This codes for CASSDPTGEEVPKNIQYF. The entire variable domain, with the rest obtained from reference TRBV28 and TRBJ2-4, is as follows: DVKVTQSSRYLVKRTGEKVFLECVQDMDHENMFWYRQDPGLGLRLIYFSYDVKMKEKGDIPEGYSVSREKKERFSLILESASTNQTSMYLCASSDPTGEEVPKNIQYFGAGTRLSVL.

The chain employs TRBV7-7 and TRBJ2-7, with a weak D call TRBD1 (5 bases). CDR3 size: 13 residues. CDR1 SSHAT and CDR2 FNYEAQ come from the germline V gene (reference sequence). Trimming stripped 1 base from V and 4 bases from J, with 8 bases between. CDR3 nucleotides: TGTGCCAGCAGCTTAGGGGCAGGGTACGAGCAGTACTTC. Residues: CASSLGAGYEQYF.

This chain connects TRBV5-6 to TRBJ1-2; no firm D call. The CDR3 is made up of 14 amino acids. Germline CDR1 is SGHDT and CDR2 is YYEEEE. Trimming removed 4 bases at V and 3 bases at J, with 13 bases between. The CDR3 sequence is CASSETREYYGYTF. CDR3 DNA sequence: TGTGCCAGCAGCGAGACCCGAGAGTACTATGGCTACACCTTC.

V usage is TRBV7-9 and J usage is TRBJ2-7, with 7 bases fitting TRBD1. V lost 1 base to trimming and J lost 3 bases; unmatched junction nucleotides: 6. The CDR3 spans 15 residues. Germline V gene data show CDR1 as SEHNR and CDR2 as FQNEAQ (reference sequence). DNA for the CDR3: TGTGCCAGCAGCTTAGATGGGACAGTCGGCTACGAGCAGTACTTC. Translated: CASSLDGTVGYEQYF.